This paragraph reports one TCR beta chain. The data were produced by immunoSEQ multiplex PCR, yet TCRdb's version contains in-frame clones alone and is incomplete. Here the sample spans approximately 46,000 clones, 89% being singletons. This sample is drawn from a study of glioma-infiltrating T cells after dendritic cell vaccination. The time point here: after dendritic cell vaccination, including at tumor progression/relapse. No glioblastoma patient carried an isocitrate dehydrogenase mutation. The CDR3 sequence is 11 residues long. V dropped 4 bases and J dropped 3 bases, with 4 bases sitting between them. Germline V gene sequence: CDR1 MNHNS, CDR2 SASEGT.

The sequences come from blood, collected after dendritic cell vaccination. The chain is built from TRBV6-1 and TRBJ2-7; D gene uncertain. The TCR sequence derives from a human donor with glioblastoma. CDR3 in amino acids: CASSGLYEQYF. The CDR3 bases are TGTGCCAGCAGTGGACTCTACGAGCAGTACTTC.